This T cell receptor beta chain was identified during a study of liver allograft versus peripheral blood T cells. Whole-study context: Liver transplant recipients had T cell receptor repertoires compared between transplanted liver and peripheral blood. Findings of the study overall: Differences were reported between the T cell receptor repertoires inside liver allografts and those that were detected in peripheral blood.

Per germline, CDR1 SEHNR and CDR2 FQNEAQ (reference sequence). The length of the CDR3 is 12 residues. The V end was cut by 5 bases, the J end by 7 bases, with 8 bases between. This clonotype rates as medium-sized. Antigen unknown. TCRdb passed the reads through MiXCR, listing each CDR3 protein once. The sample lists roughly 7,800 distinct CDR3 sequences, roughly 15% seen once, with roughly 1.5% in the top ten. V and J are TRBV7-9 and TRBJ1-4, with D uncertain. This TCR came from a human patient who had a liver transplant. The T cells may come from the graft donor. The CDR3 DNA is TGTGCCAGCAGCCTAGAGGGTGAAAAACTGTTTTTT. Amino acid sequence: CASSLEGEKLFF.